This T cell receptor (beta chain) was identified in a study of T cell responses to AZD1222 COVID-19 vaccine. Study-level points and caveats: Regions 160-218 and 743-854 dominated among vaccine-associated CD4 TCRs spanning spike. Clonal diversity may have been underestimated in mostly white British donors. Reportedly, nearly half of unique spike TCRs recognized epitopes outside B.1.351/B.1.1.7 mutations. Only six people who got AZD1222 tested seropositive at baseline.

The V gene lost 2 bases and the J gene lost 1 base, with 6 bases spanning the gap. CDR3 size: 15 residues. Germline values: CDR1 MNHEY, CDR2 SVGEGT. A remark on this clone: What it binds is unknown.

Assay: immunoSEQ multiplex PCR; the TCRdb copy retains only in-frame clones and omits some. The table includes 120,000 to 150,000 clones, over 80% detected once. V gene TRBV6-2 or TRBV6-3 combines with J gene TRBJ2-6; TRBD1 or TRBD2 may be the D gene (5 bases each). Sequencing was performed on peripheral blood, taken on day 0 of MenACWY control vaccination. The sequence was obtained from an adult in good health. The CDR3 DNA follows: TGTGCCAGCAGTTACGAGGGGTCTGGGGCCAACGTCCTGACTTTC. It codes for CASSYEGSGANVLTF.